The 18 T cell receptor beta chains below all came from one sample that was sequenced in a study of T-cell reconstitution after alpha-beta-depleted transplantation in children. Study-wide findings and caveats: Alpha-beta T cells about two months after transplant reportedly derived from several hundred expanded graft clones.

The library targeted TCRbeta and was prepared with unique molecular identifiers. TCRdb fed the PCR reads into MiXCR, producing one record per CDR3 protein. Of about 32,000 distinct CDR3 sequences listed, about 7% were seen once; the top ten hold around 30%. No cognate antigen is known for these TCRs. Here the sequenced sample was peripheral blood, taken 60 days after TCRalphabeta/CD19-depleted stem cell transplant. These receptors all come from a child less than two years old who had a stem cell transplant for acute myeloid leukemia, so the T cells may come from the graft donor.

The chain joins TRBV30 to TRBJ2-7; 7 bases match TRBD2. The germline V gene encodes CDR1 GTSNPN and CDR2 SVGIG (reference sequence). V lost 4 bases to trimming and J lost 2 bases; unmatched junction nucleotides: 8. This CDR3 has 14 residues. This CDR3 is CAWKWASGTYEQYF. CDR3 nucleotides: TGTGCCTGGAAATGGGCTAGCGGAACCTACGAGCAGTACTTC.

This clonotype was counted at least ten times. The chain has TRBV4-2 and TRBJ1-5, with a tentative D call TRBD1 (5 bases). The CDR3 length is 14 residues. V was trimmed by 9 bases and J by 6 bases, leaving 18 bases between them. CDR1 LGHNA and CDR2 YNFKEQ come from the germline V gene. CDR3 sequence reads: CASPHWGWGQPQHF. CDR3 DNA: TGTGCCAGTCCCCATTGGGGCTGGGGTCAGCCCCAGCATTTT.

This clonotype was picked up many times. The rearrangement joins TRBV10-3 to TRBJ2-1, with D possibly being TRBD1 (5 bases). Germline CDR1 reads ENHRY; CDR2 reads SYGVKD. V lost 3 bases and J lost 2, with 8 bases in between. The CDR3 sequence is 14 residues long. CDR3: CAISEVRAYNEQFF. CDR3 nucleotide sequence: TGTGCCATCAGTGAAGTCAGGGCCTACAATGAGCAGTTCTTC.

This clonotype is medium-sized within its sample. DNA of the CDR3: TGCAGTGCTCCTTACCGGGGGTGGAGTTCACCCCTCCACTTT. It specifies CSAPYRGWSSPLHF. V gene TRBV20-1 combines with J gene TRBJ1-6; D is possibly TRBD1 (5 bases). Germline assignment: CDR1 DFQATT and CDR2 SNEGSKA (reference sequence). Trimming shortened V by 5 bases and J by 9 bases, and 17 bases separated the two germline ends. The CDR3 is made up of 14 amino acids.

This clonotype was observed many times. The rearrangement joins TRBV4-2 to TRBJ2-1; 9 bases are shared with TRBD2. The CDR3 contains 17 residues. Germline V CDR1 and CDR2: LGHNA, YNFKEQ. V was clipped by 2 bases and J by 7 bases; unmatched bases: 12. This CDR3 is CASSQRGRGGPRNEQFF. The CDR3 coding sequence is TGTGCCAGCAGCCAACGGGGGCGGGGGGGCCCCAGAAATGAGCAGTTCTTC.

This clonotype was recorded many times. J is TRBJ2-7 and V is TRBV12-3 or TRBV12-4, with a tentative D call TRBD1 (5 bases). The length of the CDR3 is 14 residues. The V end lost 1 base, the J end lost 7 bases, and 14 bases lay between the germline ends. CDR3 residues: CASSLEGAGREQYF. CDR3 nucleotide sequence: TGTGCCAGCAGTTTAGAAGGGGCAGGGCGGGAGCAGTACTTC.

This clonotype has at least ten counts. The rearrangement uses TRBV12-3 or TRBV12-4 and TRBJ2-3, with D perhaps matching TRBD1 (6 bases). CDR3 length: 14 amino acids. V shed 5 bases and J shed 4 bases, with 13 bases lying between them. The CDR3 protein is CASSITGPADTQYF. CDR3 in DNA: TGTGCCAGCAGTATAACAGGGCCAGCAGATACGCAGTATTTT.

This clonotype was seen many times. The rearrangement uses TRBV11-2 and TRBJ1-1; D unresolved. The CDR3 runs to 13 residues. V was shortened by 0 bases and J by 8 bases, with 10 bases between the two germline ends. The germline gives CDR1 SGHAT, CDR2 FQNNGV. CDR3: CASSLDHPVEAFF. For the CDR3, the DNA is TGTGCCAGCAGCTTAGACCACCCTGTGGAAGCTTTCTTT.

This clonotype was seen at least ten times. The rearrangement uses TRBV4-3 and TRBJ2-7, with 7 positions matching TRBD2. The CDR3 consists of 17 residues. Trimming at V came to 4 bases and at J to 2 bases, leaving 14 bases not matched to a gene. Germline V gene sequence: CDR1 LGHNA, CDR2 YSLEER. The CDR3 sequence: CASSPTLAGNLPYEQYF. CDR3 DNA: TGCGCCAGCAGCCCCACCTTAGCGGGTAACCTACCCTACGAGCAGTACTTC.

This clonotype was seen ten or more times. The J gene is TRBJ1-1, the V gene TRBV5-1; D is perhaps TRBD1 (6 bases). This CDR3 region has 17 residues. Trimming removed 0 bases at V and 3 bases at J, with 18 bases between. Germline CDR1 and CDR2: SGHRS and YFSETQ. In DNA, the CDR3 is TGCGCCAGCAGCTTGGGGGCAGGGGCGAAGGGGGACACTGAAGCTTTCTTT. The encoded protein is CASSLGAGAKGDTEAFF.

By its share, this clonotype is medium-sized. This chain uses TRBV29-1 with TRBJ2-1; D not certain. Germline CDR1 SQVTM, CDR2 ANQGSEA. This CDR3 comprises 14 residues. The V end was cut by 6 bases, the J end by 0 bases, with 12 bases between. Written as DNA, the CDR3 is TGCAGCGTCCCCCCGGTGGGCTCCTACAATGAGCAGTTCTTC. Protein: CSVPPVGSYNEQFF.

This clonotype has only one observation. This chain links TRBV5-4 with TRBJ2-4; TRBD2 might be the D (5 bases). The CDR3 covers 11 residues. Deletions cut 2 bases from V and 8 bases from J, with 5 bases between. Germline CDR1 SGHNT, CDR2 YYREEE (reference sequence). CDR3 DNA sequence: TGTGCCAGCAGCTTCGGGGACATTCAGTACTTC. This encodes CASSFGDIQYF. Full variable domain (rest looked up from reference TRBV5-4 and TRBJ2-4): ETGVTQSPTHLIKTRGQQVTLRCSSQSGHNTVSWYQQALGQGPQFIFQYYREEENGRGNFPPRFSGLQFPNYSSELNVNALELDDSALYLCASSFGDIQYFGAGTRLSVL.

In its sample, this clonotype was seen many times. CDR3 region: CASSPSPGQGRIGSGNTIYF. The CDR3 DNA sequence: TGTGCCAGCAGCCCCTCTCCCGGACAGGGACGAATAGGATCTGGAAACACCATATATTTT. The J gene is TRBJ1-3, the V gene TRBV12-3 or TRBV12-4; 8 nucleotides agree with TRBD1. This CDR3 contains 20 residues. V dropped 6 bases and J dropped 1; count of bases not matched to a gene: 20.

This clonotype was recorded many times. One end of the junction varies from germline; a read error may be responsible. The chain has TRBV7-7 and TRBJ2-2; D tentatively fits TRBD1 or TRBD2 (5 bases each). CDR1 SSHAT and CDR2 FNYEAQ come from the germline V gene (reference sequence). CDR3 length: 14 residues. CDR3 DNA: TGTGCTAGCAGCTTAGCGACAGATGCCGGGGAGCTGTTTTTT. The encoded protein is CASSLATDAGELFF.

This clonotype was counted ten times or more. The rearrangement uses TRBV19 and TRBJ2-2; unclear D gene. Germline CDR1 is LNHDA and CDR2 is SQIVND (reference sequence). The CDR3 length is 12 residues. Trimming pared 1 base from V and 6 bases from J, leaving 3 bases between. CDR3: CASSIVPGELFF. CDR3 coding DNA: TGTGCCAGTAGTATAGTCCCCGGGGAGCTGTTTTTT.

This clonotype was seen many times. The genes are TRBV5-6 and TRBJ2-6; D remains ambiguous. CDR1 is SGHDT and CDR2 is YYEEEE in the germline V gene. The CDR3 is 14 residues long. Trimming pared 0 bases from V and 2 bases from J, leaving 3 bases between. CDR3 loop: CASSLAAGANVLTF. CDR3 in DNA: TGTGCCAGCAGCTTGGCAGCTGGGGCCAACGTCCTGACTTTC.

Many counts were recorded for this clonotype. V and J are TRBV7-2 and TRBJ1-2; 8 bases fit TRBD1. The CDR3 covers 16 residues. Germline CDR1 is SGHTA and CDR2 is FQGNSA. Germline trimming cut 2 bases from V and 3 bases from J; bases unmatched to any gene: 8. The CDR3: CASSLQTGARDYGYTF. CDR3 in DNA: TGTGCCAGCAGCTTACAGACAGGGGCCAGGGACTATGGCTACACCTTC. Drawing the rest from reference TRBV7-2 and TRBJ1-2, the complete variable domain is GAGVSQSPSNKVTEKGKDVELRCDPISGHTALYWYRQSLGQGLEFLIYFQGNSAPDKSGLPSDRFSAERTGGSVSTLTIQRTQQEDSAVYLCASSLQTGARDYGYTFGSGTRLTVV.

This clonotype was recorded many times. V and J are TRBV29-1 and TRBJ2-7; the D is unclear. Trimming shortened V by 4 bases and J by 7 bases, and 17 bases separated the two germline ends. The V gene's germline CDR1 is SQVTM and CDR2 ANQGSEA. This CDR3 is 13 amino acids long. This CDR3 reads CSVVRASMGEQYF. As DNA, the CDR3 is TGCAGCGTTGTGCGTGCCAGTATGGGAGAGCAGTACTTC.